What follows is one TCR beta chain and its context. This sample stems from a study of blood T cell repertoires in COVID-19. Study background: There were acute and convalescent COVID-19 samples, and they came from the United States, Italy and Spain.

As originally analysed: Estimates of nucleated cell counts were drawn from the amplification of reference gene primers. The data were produced by immunoSEQ multiplex PCR, yet TCRdb's version contains in-frame clones alone and is incomplete. V and J calls and clone size follow that table, whereas D and trimming were derived from the DNA. The sample gives about 44,000 clones, about four fifths of which show up once; about 4.2% is in the top ten. V was shortened by 4 bases and J by 2 bases, with 15 bases between the two germline ends. Germline assignment: CDR1 LGHDT and CDR2 YNNKEL (reference sequence). This CDR3 contains 15 residues.

Sequenced: peripheral blood. This TCR was recovered from a woman aged 70-85 years with acute or convalescent COVID-19. The rearrangement uses TRBV3-1 (or the pseudogene TRBV3-2) and TRBJ2-7; D unclear. The chain's CDR3 is CASSPRRVRTYEQYF. In DNA, the CDR3 is TGTGCCAGCAGCCCTCGGAGAGTCCGAACCTACGAGCAGTACTTC.